Presented here are 30 T cell receptor beta chains from one specimen sequenced in a study of regulatory T cells in long-lasting Graves disease. Relying on iRepertoire HTBI primers and Arm-PCR of CDR3 regions, the team built TCR beta libraries. TCRdb ran MiXCR on the multiplex PCR reads and lists one entry per CDR3 protein. The sample lists some 500,000 distinct CDR3 sequences; about 13% were seen once. The time point denotes: newly diagnosed GD, antithyroid drugs for less than 3 months. The TCR library used RNA extracted from PBMCs. The sample was also linked to a second study, of T cells in Graves' hyperthyroidism and ophthalmopathy.

The sample in question was peripheral blood mononuclear cells (PBMCs), obtained at new diagnosis, from a patient treated with antithyroid drugs. The receptor set was obtained from a man aged 25-45 years with Graves disease.

This clonotype appeared many times. The genes are TRBV7-3 and TRBJ1-2; 9 nucleotides align to TRBD1. V dropped 4 bases and J dropped 3; count of bases not matched to a gene: 6. Germline V gives CDR1 SGHTA, CDR2 FQGTGA. The CDR3 runs to 15 residues. CDR3 sequence reads: CASSSGTGKDYGYTF. In DNA form, the CDR3 reads TGTGCCAGCAGCTCCGGGACAGGGAAGGACTATGGCTACACCTTC.

This clonotype turned up a few times. V usage is TRBV9 and J usage is TRBJ2-1; the D gene is possibly TRBD2 (6 bases). The CDR3 consists of 16 residues. V lost 0 bases and J 10 bases, leaving 20 bases between the germline ends. Germline lookup yields CDR1 SGDLS and CDR2 YYNGEE. CDR3 loop: CASSVGGDPSIYEQFF. CDR3 coding DNA: TGTGCCAGCAGCGTAGGGGGGGACCCGTCGATTTACGAGCAGTTCTTC.

The table lists this clonotype with many counts. This chain connects TRBV2 to TRBJ2-5; D is perhaps TRBD2 (6 bases). CDR1 and CDR2 from the germline V gene are SNHLY and FYNNEI. V lost 4 bases, J lost 2 bases, and 8 bases lay in between. There are 13 residues in the CDR3. CDR3: CASSGTIQETQYF. CDR3 DNA: TGTGCCAGCAGTGGGACTATTCAAGAGACCCAGTACTTC.

This clonotype has a count of ten or more. The chain couples TRBV5-4 to TRBJ2-7; 14 nucleotides match TRBD2. Unmatched junction bases numbered 5, after V lost 7 bases and J lost 5 bases. Germline V CDR1 and CDR2: SGHNT, YYREEE (reference sequence). The CDR3 runs to 14 residues. CDR3 sequence (DNA): TGTGCCAGCTGCGAGGGACTAGCGGGAGACGAGCAGTACTTC. Translating it yields CASCEGLAGDEQYF. Full variable domain (outside the CDR3, taken from reference TRBV5-4 and TRBJ2-7): ETGVTQSPTHLIKTRGQQVTLRCSSQSGHNTVSWYQQALGQGPQFIFQYYREEENGRGNFPPRFSGLQFPNYSSELNVNALELDDSALYLCASCEGLAGDEQYFGPGTRLTVT.

This chain links TRBV20-1 with TRBJ1-5, with D hard to call. The CDR3 totals 14 residues. Germline assignment: CDR1 DFQATT and CDR2 SNEGSKA (reference sequence). Trimming took 6 bases from V and 3 from J, leaving 15 bases between them. In nucleotides, the CDR3 is TGCAGTGCGGCGCTGGGCCCACTCAATCAGCCCCAGCATTTT. This translates into CSAALGPLNQPQHF.

This chain connects TRBV3-1 to TRBJ2-7; perhaps D is TRBD1 or TRBD2 (5 bases each). The germline CDR1 and CDR2 sequences are LGHDT and YNNKEL (reference sequence). CDR3 length: 13 residues. V gave up 4 bases and J gave up 4 bases, with 11 bases separating them. DNA for the CDR3: TGTGCCAGCAGCCGGGGGTCCGAATACGAGCAGTACTTC. Residues: CASSRGSEYEQYF.

This clonotype showed up many times. The chain recombines TRBV12-3 or TRBV12-4 with TRBJ2-7; D is possibly TRBD2 (5 bases). Trimming shortened V by 6 bases and J by 3 bases, and 12 bases separated the two germline ends. This CDR3 region has 13 residues. The CDR3 DNA follows: TGTGCCAGCAGCCCTGGCGGGCGCTACGAGCAGTACTTC. Translating it yields CASSPGGRYEQYF.

This clonotype was found many times. The chain recombines TRBV18 with TRBJ2-7; possible D gene TRBD1, 7 bases. Germline V gene sequence: CDR1 KGHSH, CDR2 LQKENI. The V end was cut by 3 bases, the J end by 5 bases, with 14 bases between. CDR3 length equals 14 residues. The CDR3 nucleotides are TGTGCCAGCTCACCCGCCCCAGGGGGGCACGAGCAGTACTTC. Amino acids: CASSPAPGGHEQYF.

This clonotype was seen repeatedly, ten times or more. The chain recombines TRBV28 with TRBJ2-3; D gene unclear. In germline, CDR1 is MDHEN, CDR2 SYDVKM. The length of the CDR3 is 14 residues. The CDR3 is CAISLGSRQDTQYF. The DNA for the CDR3 is TGTGCTATCAGTTTAGGGTCCAGGCAGGATACGCAGTATTTT. Supplemented by reference TRBV28 and TRBJ2-3, the full variable domain reads DVKVTQSSRYLVKRTGEKVFLECVQDMDHENMFWYRQDPGLGLRLIYFSYDVKMKEKGDIPEGYSVSREKKERFSLILESASTNQTSMYLCAISLGSRQDTQYFGPGTRLTVL.

This clonotype was observed a handful of times. This is likely a read error, given that the CDR3 carries no conserved phenylalanine or tryptophan at its end. The CDR3: CASRWTSQTPNEQFL. CDR3 sequence (DNA): TGTGCCAGTAGATGGACTAGCCAAACCCCCAATGAGCAGTTCCTC. V and J are TRBV19 and TRBJ2-1; 8 bases agree with TRBD2. This CDR3 contains 15 residues. V trimming: 6 bases; J trimming: 6 bases; junction bases outside the gene matches: 10. Germline V gene sequence: CDR1 LNHDA, CDR2 SQIVND (reference sequence).

This clonotype was detected only a few times. A read error may explain this, as a much larger clone is one base away. The chain couples TRBV20-1 to TRBJ1-1; 10 bases are shared with TRBD1. CDR1 is DFQATT and CDR2 is SNEGSKA in the germline V gene (reference sequence). V was clipped by 6 bases and J by 1 base; unmatched bases: 8. This CDR3 spans 15 amino acids. Here the CDR3 DNA reads TGCAGTGCGGGACAGGGGTACAGTACGAACACTGAAGCTTTCTTT. Protein product: CSAGQGYSTNTEAFF.

A single count supports this clonotype. The CDR3 ends on some other residue instead of the conserved phenylalanine or tryptophan, so this is likely a read error. This chain connects TRBV10-3 to TRBJ1-2, with 7 bases matching TRBD1. This CDR3 region has 16 residues. CDR1 is ENHRY and CDR2 is SYGVKD in the germline V gene. With V trimmed by 0 bases and J by 2 bases, 6 bases remained unmatched. The CDR3 sequence: CAISESKPGGNYGYTS. CDR3 sequence (DNA): TGTGCCATCAGTGAGTCGAAGCCAGGGGGAAACTATGGCTACACCTCC.

This clonotype occurred many times. V usage is TRBV29-1 and J usage is TRBJ2-7, with D perhaps TRBD1 (6 bases). The germline V gene encodes CDR1 SQVTM and CDR2 ANQGSEA. The V end lost 0 bases, the J end lost 5 bases, and 14 bases lay between the germline ends. The CDR3 runs to 14 residues. CDR3 amino acids: CSVEDPDRYHEQYF. The DNA of the CDR3 is TGCAGCGTTGAAGATCCCGACAGGTATCACGAGCAGTACTTC.

Ten or more counts support this clonotype. This chain joins TRBV28 and TRBJ1-1, with D tentatively TRBD1 (5 bases). The V and J ends lost 6 bases and 3 bases respectively, with 20 bases between them. Germline V gene data show CDR1 as MDHEN and CDR2 as SYDVKM. The CDR3 extends over 16 amino acids. In DNA form, the CDR3 reads TGTGCCAGCAGGGCGACGCGGGGGGTTTCGGACACTGAAGCTTTCTTT. Its translation: CASRATRGVSDTEAFF. Supplemented by reference TRBV28 and TRBJ1-1, the full variable domain reads DVKVTQSSRYLVKRTGEKVFLECVQDMDHENMFWYRQDPGLGLRLIYFSYDVKMKEKGDIPEGYSVSREKKERFSLILESASTNQTSMYLCASRATRGVSDTEAFFGQGTRLTVV.

This clonotype was observed many times. The chain carries TRBV7-9 and TRBJ1-1; D is possibly TRBD1 (5 bases). The CDR3 has 13 residues. The V end lost 3 bases, the J end lost 3 bases, and 8 bases lay between the germline ends. Germline V gene data show CDR1 as SEHNR and CDR2 as FQNEAQ (reference sequence). CDR3 in amino acids: CASSFGADTEAFF. CDR3 nucleotides: TGTGCCAGCAGCTTTGGGGCCGACACTGAAGCTTTCTTT.

The chain has TRBV11-2 and TRBJ2-5, with TRBD2 identical over 10 bases. Germline V CDR1 and CDR2: SGHAT, FQNNGV. The ends lost 5 bases at V and 1 base at J; junction bases unmatched: 19. The CDR3 totals 20 residues. This CDR3 is CASSQASGRAEKILQETQYF. The CDR3 region has the DNA TGTGCCAGCAGCCAAGCGAGCGGGAGGGCCGAAAAAATCCTCCAAGAGACCCAGTACTTC.

In its sample, this clonotype was seen many times. V and J are TRBV7-2 and TRBJ2-2, with TRBD2 as a possible D gene (6 bases). CDR3 size: 18 residues. With 5 bases removed from V and 3 bases from J, the gap between germline ends came to 22 bases. The germline CDR1 and CDR2 sequences are SGHTA and FQGNSA. The CDR3 bases are TGTGCCAGCAGCCCGGGGAGGTGGGGCAGCACCGACACCGGGGAGCTGTTTTTT. Its protein is CASSPGRWGSTDTGELFF. Full variable domain (rest looked up from reference TRBV7-2 and TRBJ2-2): GAGVSQSPSNKVTEKGKDVELRCDPISGHTALYWYRQSLGQGLEFLIYFQGNSAPDKSGLPSDRFSAERTGGSVSTLTIQRTQQEDSAVYLCASSPGRWGSTDTGELFFGEGSRLTVL.

The gene calls are TRBV20-1 and TRBJ2-3; TRBD2 aligns across 7 bases. Germline loops: CDR1 DFQATT, CDR2 SNEGSKA (reference sequence). CDR3 length: 15 residues. Losses at the gene ends were 5 bases for V and 6 bases for J; bases not matched to a gene: 14. In DNA, the CDR3 is TGCAGTGCTCCACATAGCGGGTCGGGTTTGGATACGCAGTATTTT. Its protein product is CSAPHSGSGLDTQYF.

The rearrangement links TRBV12-3 or TRBV12-4 to TRBJ2-1; 8 bases line up with TRBD2. Trimming at V came to 8 bases and at J to 2 bases, leaving 14 bases not matched to a gene. This CDR3 contains 17 residues. Here the CDR3 reads CASGLAAGREAYNEQFF. In DNA, the CDR3 is TGTGCCAGCGGACTAGCTGCCGGGAGGGAGGCCTACAATGAGCAGTTCTTC.

This clonotype occurred many times. The V call is TRBV10-3, the J call TRBJ2-2, with 10 bases that match TRBD2. Germline V gene lookup returns CDR1 ENHRY and CDR2 SYGVKD. The length of the CDR3 is 15 residues. Trimming cost V 5 bases and J 1 base; bases outside gene matches: 1. Here the CDR3 reads CAISTSGKNTGELFF. As DNA, the CDR3 is TGTGCCATCAGTACTAGCGGGAAGAACACCGGGGAGCTGTTTTTT.

Concerning this clonotype: With a much larger clone just one base away, this may be a read error. The chain is built from TRBV27 and TRBJ2-5, with 7 bases identical to TRBD1. CDR1 and CDR2 (germline): MNHEY, SMNVEV (reference sequence). This CDR3 has 13 residues. In nucleotides, the CDR3 is TGTGTCAGCAGGGGGACGGGGATAGAGACCCAGTACTTC. Amino acids: CVSRGTGIETQYF.

As for this clonotype: A much larger clone sits a single nucleotide away, making a read error possible. The genes are TRBV12-3 or TRBV12-4 and TRBJ2-1; D is unclear. V was cut by 1 base and J by 10 bases, with 17 bases left in between. The CDR3 is 15 amino acids. The CDR3 loop is CASSLERLDSYEQFF. CDR3 sequence (DNA): TGTGCCAGCAGTTTAGAACGTCTTGATTCCTACGAGCAGTTCTTC.

A note on this clonotype: It may be a read error: a sequence one base away is much more abundant. The gene calls are TRBV7-8 and TRBJ2-1; a possible D gene is TRBD2 (5 bases). Germline loops: CDR1 SGHVS, CDR2 FQNEAQ. The CDR3 has 13 residues. The CDR3: CAGSARTPLEQFF. Here the CDR3 DNA reads TGTGCCGGCAGCGCTCGGACTCCCCTCGAGCAGTTCTTC.

This clonotype was recorded at least ten times. The chain has TRBV27 and TRBJ2-1, with TRBD1 identical over 8 bases. With V trimmed by 0 bases and J by 3 bases, 4 bases remained unmatched. Germline V lookup: CDR1 MNHEY, CDR2 SMNVEV (reference sequence). CDR3 length: 16 residues. CDR3 nucleotides: TGTGCCAGCAGTTTATCGTCGGGACAGGTCTACAATGAGCAGTTCTTC. This gives the protein CASSLSSGQVYNEQFF.

This clonotype was observed many times. This chain joins TRBV24-1 and TRBJ2-6; D is uncertain. Deletions cut 4 bases from V and 0 bases from J, with 6 bases between. CDR1 and CDR2 from the germline V gene are KGHDR and SFDVKD. The CDR3 contains 15 residues. The CDR3 DNA follows: TGTGCCACCAGTGACCATACCTCTGGGGCCAACGTCCTGACTTTC. Translated, it gives CATSDHTSGANVLTF.

This clonotype was detected many times. The genes are TRBV7-2 and TRBJ2-5; 8 nucleotides align to TRBD1. Trimming removed 3 bases from V and 5 bases from J; junction bases left unmatched: 11. From germline, CDR1 is SGHTA and CDR2 FQGNSA. The CDR3 has 16 amino acids. CDR3 loop: CASSFLSYRGWETQYF. CDR3 DNA: TGTGCCAGCAGCTTTTTATCTTACAGGGGGTGGGAGACCCAGTACTTC.

This clonotype was seen many times. The V and J genes are TRBV27 and TRBJ2-3; D ambiguous. Germline lookup yields CDR1 MNHEY and CDR2 SMNVEV (reference sequence). The CDR3 is made up of 14 amino acids. V was trimmed by 1 base and J by 2 bases, leaving 7 bases between them. The CDR3 nucleotides read TGTGCCAGCAGTTTATGGGTTCCCACAGATACGCAGTATTTT. Translated, it gives CASSLWVPTDTQYF.

At least ten counts were recorded for this clonotype. The V gene is TRBV7-2, the J gene TRBJ1-2; D may be TRBD1 (6 bases). V was cut by 5 bases and J by 4 bases, with 14 bases left in between. This CDR3 has 14 amino acids. The germline V gene encodes CDR1 SGHTA and CDR2 FQGNSA. The CDR3 nucleotides are TGTGCCAGCAGCCCCTGGCAGGGGACCTATGGCTACACCTTC. This codes for CASSPWQGTYGYTF.

Ten or more counts support this clonotype. This chain joins TRBV20-1 and TRBJ1-1, with TRBD1 as a possible D gene (6 bases). The CDR3 is made up of 15 amino acids. The germline V and J ends were trimmed by 0 bases and 3 bases, with 14 bases remaining between them. The germline V gene has CDR1 DFQATT and CDR2 SNEGSKA (reference sequence). The CDR3, as DNA: TGCAGTGCTAGAGATAGGGGGGCGAGGTACACTGAAGCTTTCTTT. Translation gives CSARDRGARYTEAFF.

About this clonotype: One junction end disagrees with the germline gene, perhaps due to a read error. This rearrangement joins TRBV15 to TRBJ1-1, with a possible D match to TRBD1 (5 bases). The CDR3 consists of 14 residues. Germline V lookup: CDR1 LNHNV, CDR2 YYDKDF (reference sequence). The DNA for the CDR3 is TGTGCCGCCAGCAGAGGGACGGCTAACACTGAAGCTTTCTTT. Its translation: CAASRGTANTEAFF. Together with reference TRBV15 and TRBJ1-1, the CDR3 gives the full variable domain: DAMVIQNPRYQVTQFGKPVTLSCSQTLNHNVMYWYQQKSSQAPKLLFHYYDKDFNNEADTPDNFQSRRPNTSFCFLDIRSPGLGDTAMYLCAASRGTANTEAFFGQGTRLTVV.